Listed here are 29 T cell receptor beta chains from one sample, sequenced in a study of T cell responses to AZD1222 COVID-19 vaccine. Sequencing used immunoSEQ multiplex PCR; TCRdb keeps in-frame clones, though not all of them. The repertoire includes about 150,000 clones, roughly nine tenths of them detected once, and approximately 5.1% sits in the top ten. This specimen was peripheral blood, taken on day 0 of MenACWY control vaccination. The origin of the receptors is an adult in good health.

This clone turned up a few times. The chain combines TRBV28 with TRBJ1-5; 8 nucleotides line up with TRBD1. Germline V CDR1 and CDR2: MDHEN, SYDVKM. After removal of 5 bases from V and 4 bases from J, the junction contained 7 bases not matched to a gene. This CDR3 region has 15 residues. CDR3 loop: CASSQTGVWNQPQHF. For the CDR3, the DNA is TGTGCCAGCAGTCAGACAGGGGTCTGGAATCAGCCCCAGCATTTT.

The chain joins TRBV5-1 to TRBJ2-3; D ambiguous. The CDR3 extends over 14 amino acids. Trimming pared 0 bases from V and 4 bases from J, leaving 9 bases between. Looked up from germline, CDR1 is SGHRS and CDR2 is YFSETQ. The CDR3 bases are TGCGCCAGCAGCTTGGGCACGGTCGCAGATACGCAGTATTTT. It translates to CASSLGTVADTQYF.

This chain uses TRBV6-5 with TRBJ1-2; no reliable D call. Looked up from germline, CDR1 is MNHEY and CDR2 is SVGAGI. V was clipped by 7 bases and J by 8 bases, with 11 bases between them. The CDR3 runs 11 residues. The CDR3 DNA follows: TGTGCCAGCAAGCGGTCCGGGGGCTACACCTTC. Translating it yields CASKRSGGYTF.

The chain is built from TRBV7-8 and TRBJ2-4, with D perhaps TRBD1 (5 bases). The germline V gene encodes CDR1 SGHVS and CDR2 FQNEAQ. The CDR3 sequence is 15 residues long. Trimming left V 1 base short and J 5 bases short, with 12 bases between. This CDR3 is CASSLGGGFQNIQYF. Written as DNA, the CDR3 is TGTGCCAGCAGCTTAGGGGGCGGCTTTCAAAACATTCAGTACTTC.

The chain carries TRBV19 and TRBJ1-2; 8 nucleotides align to TRBD1. This CDR3 is built from 16 residues. Germline-derived CDR1 and CDR2 are LNHDA and SQIVND (reference sequence). V was pared by 5 bases and J by 3 bases, with 11 bases of the junction left unmatched. The CDR3 reads CASSPHLRGRDYGYTF. In DNA form, the CDR3 reads TGTGCCAGTAGTCCACACCTCAGGGGGCGAGACTATGGCTACACCTTC.

The V call is TRBV5-1, the J call TRBJ2-1, with 11 bases fitting TRBD2. Trimming removed 4 bases from V and 9 bases from J; junction bases left unmatched: 9. This CDR3 comprises 15 residues. Germline loops: CDR1 SGHRS, CDR2 YFSETQ. The CDR3 reads CASSLPRLAGSEQFF. The CDR3 DNA reads TGCGCCAGCAGCCTCCCCCGACTAGCGGGAAGTGAGCAGTTCTTC.

The rearrangement uses TRBV24-1 and TRBJ1-5; TRBD1 aligns across 7 bases. Per germline, CDR1 KGHDR and CDR2 SFDVKD. Trimming at V came to 2 bases and at J to 1 base, leaving 7 bases not matched to a gene. The CDR3 sequence is 17 residues long. The CDR3 spells CATSDSHQGGSNQPQHF. CDR3 in DNA: TGTGCCACCAGTGATTCGCACCAGGGGGGAAGCAATCAGCCCCAGCATTTT.

The rearrangement uses TRBV19 and TRBJ1-1; D gene ambiguous. With 1 base removed from V and 2 bases from J, the gap between germline ends came to 11 bases. CDR1 is LNHDA and CDR2 is SQIVND in the germline V gene (reference sequence). This CDR3 region has 15 residues. The CDR3 loop reads CASSIGTALNTEAFF. In nucleotides, the CDR3 is TGTGCCAGTAGTATAGGAACAGCTTTAAACACTGAAGCTTTCTTT.

This clone has only one observation. The chain couples TRBV5-1 to TRBJ2-3, with 9 positions matching TRBD2. Trimming cost V 0 bases and J 4 bases; bases outside gene matches: 6. The CDR3 has 16 amino acids. Germline V gene data show CDR1 as SGHRS and CDR2 as YFSETQ. CDR3 protein: CASSLVISGGSDTQYF. The CDR3 coding sequence is TGCGCCAGCAGCTTGGTTATTAGCGGGGGATCAGATACGCAGTATTTT. The full variable domain, in which reference TRBV5-1 and TRBJ2-3 provide the parts outside the CDR3, is KAGVTQTPRYLIKTRGQQVTLSCSPISGHRSVSWYQQTPGQGLQFLFEYFSETQRNKGNFPGRFSGRQFSNSRSEMNVSTLELGDSALYLCASSLVISGGSDTQYFGPGTRLTVL.

V usage is TRBV6-5 and J usage is TRBJ2-7; the D gene is possibly TRBD1 (7 bases). The germline gives CDR1 MNHEY, CDR2 SVGAGI. V lost 2 bases and J lost 3, with 11 bases in between. The CDR3 covers 14 residues. CDR3 nucleotides: TGTGCCAGCAGTTACGGAGGGGGCTACTACGAGCAGTACTTC. Amino acids: CASSYGGGYYEQYF.

The rearrangement links TRBV18 to TRBJ2-3; 9 bases are shared with TRBD1. CDR3 length: 17 residues. V was pared by 3 bases and J by 4 bases, with 11 bases of the junction left unmatched. Germline V gene lookup returns CDR1 KGHSH and CDR2 LQKENI. The CDR3 loop reads CASSPTKGQGSPDTQYF. The CDR3 DNA is TGTGCCAGCTCACCCACAAAAGGACAGGGGTCCCCAGATACGCAGTATTTT.

V usage is TRBV5-1 and J usage is TRBJ1-5; maybe TRBD1 (5 bases). Germline CDR1 is SGHRS and CDR2 is YFSETQ. The CDR3 is 15 residues long. V was shortened by 0 bases and J by 4 bases, with 11 bases between the two germline ends. The CDR3 region is CASSLDQGPNQPQHF. The CDR3 DNA reads TGCGCCAGCAGCTTGGACCAGGGCCCAAATCAGCCCCAGCATTTT.

The chain has TRBV18 and TRBJ2-7; 7 bases map to TRBD1. The CDR3 covers 15 residues. V lost 2 bases and J lost 2; bases outside the gene matches: 6. CDR1 and CDR2 (germline): KGHSH, LQKENI. The CDR3 bases are TGTGCCAGCTCACCATCCCGGGACAGAACCTACGAGCAGTACGTC. It codes for CASSPSRDRTYEQYV.

V and J are TRBV7-8 and TRBJ1-6; D perhaps matches TRBD1 (5 bases). V dropped 0 bases and J dropped 8 bases, with 11 bases sitting between them. The CDR3 totals 15 residues. CDR1 and CDR2 from the germline V gene are SGHVS and FQNEAQ. The chain's CDR3 is CASSLAGTVYSPLHF. The CDR3 bases are TGTGCCAGCAGCTTAGCCGGGACGGTTTATTCACCCCTCCACTTT.

The chain couples TRBV4-2 to TRBJ1-2, with D perhaps matching TRBD1 (6 bases). Germline lookup yields CDR1 LGHNA and CDR2 YNFKEQ. The CDR3 runs to 12 residues. V gave up 3 bases and J gave up 7 bases, with 9 bases separating them. CDR3 nucleotide sequence: TGTGCCAGCAGCCAGAACAGGGTTGGCTACACCTTC. Translating it yields CASSQNRVGYTF.

The V call is TRBV6-5, the J call TRBJ2-1, with a weak D call TRBD2 (5 bases). Per germline, CDR1 MNHEY and CDR2 SVGAGI. The CDR3 consists of 15 residues. V was trimmed by 2 bases and J by 0 bases, leaving 8 bases between them. The CDR3 reads CASSYSGDSYNEQFF. The CDR3 nucleotides are TGTGCCAGCAGTTACAGCGGAGACTCCTACAATGAGCAGTTCTTC.

The chain links TRBV6-1 to TRBJ1-1; possibly TRBD1 for D (6 bases). Trimming stripped 3 bases from V and 3 bases from J, with 17 bases between. The germline V gene encodes CDR1 MNHNS and CDR2 SASEGT. The CDR3 consists of 16 residues. CDR3 loop: CASSDPTGIWDTEAFF. In DNA form, the CDR3 reads TGTGCCAGCAGTGACCCTACAGGGATATGGGACACTGAAGCTTTCTTT.

The chain joins TRBV4-3 to TRBJ2-7; 8 bases are shared with TRBD2. V was clipped by 0 bases and J by 0 bases; unmatched bases: 4. From germline, CDR1 is LGHNA and CDR2 YSLEER. CDR3 length: 16 amino acids. The CDR3 DNA sequence: TGCGCCAGCAGCCAAGATCCCCTAGCGGGCTCCTACGAGCAGTACTTC. It encodes CASSQDPLAGSYEQYF.

This rearrangement joins TRBV19 to TRBJ1-5; 9 bases agree with TRBD1. Germline CDR1 LNHDA, CDR2 SQIVND (reference sequence). V dropped 1 base and J dropped 1; count of bases not matched to a gene: 5. The CDR3 consists of 17 residues. CDR3 in amino acids: CASSIGWTGASNQPQHF. The CDR3 DNA reads TGTGCCAGTAGTATAGGTTGGACAGGGGCAAGCAATCAGCCCCAGCATTTT.

The V call is TRBV6-1, the J call TRBJ2-7; D call uncertain. V lost 3 bases and J lost 4, with 10 bases in between. The CDR3 extends over 13 amino acids. The germline gives CDR1 MNHNS, CDR2 SASEGT. The CDR3 DNA reads TGTGCCAGCAGTGAGATCAACGCGTACGAGCAGTACTTC. Its protein is CASSEINAYEQYF.

The chain is built from TRBV9 and TRBJ2-7; 7 nucleotides align to TRBD1. The trim removed 7 bases at V and 7 bases at J, leaving 11 bases unmatched. Germline values: CDR1 SGDLS, CDR2 YYNGEE. This CDR3 has 13 residues. CDR3 DNA sequence: TGTGCCAGCGGGGACAGAGATTCAGAGGAGCAGTACTTC. Amino acids: CASGDRDSEEQYF.

This clone occurred a few times. The V gene is TRBV18, the J gene TRBJ1-5; the D gene is possibly TRBD1 (5 bases). The CDR3 consists of 13 residues. V shed 2 bases and J shed 9 bases, with 11 bases lying between them. Germline-derived CDR1 and CDR2 are KGHSH and LQKENI. CDR3 coding DNA: TGTGCCAGCTCACCAGGGGCCGACGGGCCCCAGCATTTT. It codes for CASSPGADGPQHF.

The V call is TRBV5-4, the J call TRBJ2-7; D is possibly TRBD1 or TRBD2 (5 bases each). Trimming left V 4 bases short and J 4 bases short, with 12 bases between. CDR1 is SGHNT, CDR2 YYREEE, per germline (reference sequence). The CDR3 covers 13 residues. CDR3 coding DNA: TGTGCCAGCAGCGAGGCGAGGGGTTACGAGCAGTACTTC. Protein sequence: CASSEARGYEQYF.

The rearrangement links TRBV5-4 to TRBJ1-2; TRBD1 might be the D (5 bases). With 3 bases removed from V and 6 bases from J, the gap between germline ends came to 12 bases. CDR3 length: 13 residues. The V gene's germline CDR1 is SGHNT and CDR2 YYREEE (reference sequence). The CDR3, as DNA: TGTGCCAGCAGCTCCGGGACGGCAAATGGCTACACCTTC. Translation: CASSSGTANGYTF.

This sequence joins TRBV5-1 and TRBJ1-1; 9 positions match TRBD1. The germline V gene encodes CDR1 SGHRS and CDR2 YFSETQ. The CDR3 spans 15 residues. Germline trimming cut 6 bases from V and 4 bases from J; bases unmatched to any gene: 10. The CDR3 protein is CASNYRQGEGTEAFF. In nucleotides, the CDR3 is TGCGCCAGCAACTACAGACAGGGGGAGGGCACTGAAGCTTTCTTT.

The V call is TRBV7-9, the J call TRBJ2-7; maybe TRBD1 (6 bases). Trimming stripped 4 bases from V and 0 bases from J, with 10 bases between. There are 14 residues in the CDR3. From germline, CDR1 is SEHNR and CDR2 FQNEAQ (reference sequence). CDR3 bases: TGTGCCAGCAGCTCACAGGGTGACTCCTACGAGCAGTACTTC. The encoded protein is CASSSQGDSYEQYF.

The genes are TRBV11-2 and TRBJ1-5; D may be TRBD1 (6 bases). Per germline, CDR1 SGHAT and CDR2 FQNNGV. The CDR3 is 15 amino acids. Trimming stripped 1 base from V and 0 bases from J, with 7 bases between. CDR3 loop: CASSLGTVSNQPQHF. DNA of the CDR3: TGTGCCAGCAGCTTAGGGACAGTTAGCAATCAGCCCCAGCATTTT.

V usage is TRBV5-1 and J usage is TRBJ2-1; possibly TRBD1 or TRBD2 for D (5 bases each). V was shortened by 0 bases and J by 8 bases, with 18 bases between the two germline ends. CDR1 and CDR2 from the germline V gene are SGHRS and YFSETQ. This CDR3 is built from 16 residues. CDR3 protein: CASSLGGTRVVDEQFF. As DNA, the CDR3 is TGCGCCAGCAGCTTGGGAGGGACGCGGGTGGTGGATGAGCAGTTCTTC.

The genes are TRBV28 and TRBJ1-2; TRBD1 is a possible D gene (5 bases). V lost 6 bases and J 2 bases, leaving 7 bases between the germline ends. Germline-derived CDR1 and CDR2 are MDHEN and SYDVKM. This CDR3 comprises 12 residues. This chain's CDR3 is CASRRDNYGYTF. The CDR3 bases are TGTGCCAGCAGGCGGGACAACTATGGCTACACCTTC.